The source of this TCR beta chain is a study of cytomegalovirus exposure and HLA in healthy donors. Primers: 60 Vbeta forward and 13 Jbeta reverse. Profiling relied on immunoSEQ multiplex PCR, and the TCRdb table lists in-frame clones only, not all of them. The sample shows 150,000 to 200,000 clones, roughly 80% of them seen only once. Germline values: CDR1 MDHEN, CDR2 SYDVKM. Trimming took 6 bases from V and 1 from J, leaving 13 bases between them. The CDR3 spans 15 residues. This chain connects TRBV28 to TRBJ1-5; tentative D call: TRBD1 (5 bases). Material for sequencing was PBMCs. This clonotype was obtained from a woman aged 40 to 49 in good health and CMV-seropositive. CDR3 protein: CASRALGESNQPQHF. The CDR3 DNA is TGTGCCAGCAGGGCCTTAGGGGAAAGCAATCAGCCCCAGCATTTT.